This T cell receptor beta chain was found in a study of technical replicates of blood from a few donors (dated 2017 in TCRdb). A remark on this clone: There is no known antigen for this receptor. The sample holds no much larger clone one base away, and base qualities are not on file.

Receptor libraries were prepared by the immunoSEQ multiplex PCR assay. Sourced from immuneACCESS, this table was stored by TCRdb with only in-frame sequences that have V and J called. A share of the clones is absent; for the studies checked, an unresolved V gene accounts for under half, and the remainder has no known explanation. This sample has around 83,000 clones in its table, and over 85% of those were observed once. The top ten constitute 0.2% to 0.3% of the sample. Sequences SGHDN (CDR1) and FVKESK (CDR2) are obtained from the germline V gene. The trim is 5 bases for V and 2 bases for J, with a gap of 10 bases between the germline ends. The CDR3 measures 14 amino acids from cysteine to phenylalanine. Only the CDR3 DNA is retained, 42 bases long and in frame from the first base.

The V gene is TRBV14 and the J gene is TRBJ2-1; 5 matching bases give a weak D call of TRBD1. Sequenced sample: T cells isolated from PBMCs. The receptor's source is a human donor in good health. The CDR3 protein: CASSERQTYNEQFF. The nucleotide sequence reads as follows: TGTGCCAGCAGCGAACGACAGACCTACAATGAGCAGTTCTTC.